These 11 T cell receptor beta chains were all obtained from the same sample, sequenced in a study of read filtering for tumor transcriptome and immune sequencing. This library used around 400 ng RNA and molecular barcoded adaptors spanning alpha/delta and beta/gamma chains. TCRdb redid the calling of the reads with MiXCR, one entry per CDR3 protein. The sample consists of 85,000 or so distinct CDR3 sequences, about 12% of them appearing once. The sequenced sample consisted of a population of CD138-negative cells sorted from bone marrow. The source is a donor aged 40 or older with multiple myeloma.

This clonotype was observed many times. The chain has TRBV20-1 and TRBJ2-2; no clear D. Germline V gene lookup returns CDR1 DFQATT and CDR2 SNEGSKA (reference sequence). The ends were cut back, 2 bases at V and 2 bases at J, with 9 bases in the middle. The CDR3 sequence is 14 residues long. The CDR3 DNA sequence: TGCAGTGCTAGACGCAGTTTAAACACCGGGGAGCTGTTTTTT. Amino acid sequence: CSARRSLNTGELFF.

CDR3 sequence: CASSLKSSSSGRVLEQFF. The CDR3, as DNA: TGTGCCAGCAGCTTAAAGTCCTCCTCTAGCGGGAGGGTACTAGAGCAGTTCTTC. The chain has TRBV7-3 and TRBJ2-1, with 12 nucleotides matching TRBD2. The CDR3 is 18 amino acids. Germline CDR1 reads SGHTA; CDR2 reads FQGTGA. V dropped 1 base and J dropped 10; count of bases not matched to a gene: 14.

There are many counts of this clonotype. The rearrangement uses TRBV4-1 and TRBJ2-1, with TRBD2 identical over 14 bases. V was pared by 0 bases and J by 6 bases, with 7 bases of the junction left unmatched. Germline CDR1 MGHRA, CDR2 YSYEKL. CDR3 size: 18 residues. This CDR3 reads CASSQDGGLAGVVNEQFF. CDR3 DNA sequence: TGCGCCAGCAGCCAAGACGGGGGACTAGCGGGAGTCGTCAATGAGCAGTTCTTC.

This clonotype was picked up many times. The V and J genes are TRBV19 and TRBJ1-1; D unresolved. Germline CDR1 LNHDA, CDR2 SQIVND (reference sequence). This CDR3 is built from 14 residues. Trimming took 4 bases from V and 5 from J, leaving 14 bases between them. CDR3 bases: TGTGCCAGTAGTACCCAGCGACGGGAGACTGAAGCTTTCTTT. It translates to CASSTQRRETEAFF.

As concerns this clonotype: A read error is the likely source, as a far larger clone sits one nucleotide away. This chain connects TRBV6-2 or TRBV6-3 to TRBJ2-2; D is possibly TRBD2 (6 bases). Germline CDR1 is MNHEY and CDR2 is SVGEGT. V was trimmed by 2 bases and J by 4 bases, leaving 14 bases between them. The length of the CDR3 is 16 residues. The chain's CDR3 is CASSYDPGRSTGELFF. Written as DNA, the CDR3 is TGTGCCAGCAGTTACGATCCGGGGAGGAGCACCGGGGAGCTGTTTTTT.

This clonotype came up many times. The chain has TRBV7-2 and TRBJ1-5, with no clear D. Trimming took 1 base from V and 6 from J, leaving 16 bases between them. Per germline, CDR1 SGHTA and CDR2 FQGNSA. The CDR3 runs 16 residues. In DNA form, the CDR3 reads TGTGCCAGCAGCTTAGGAGCAGGCCGGTTTGGTCAGCCCCAGCATTTT. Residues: CASSLGAGRFGQPQHF.

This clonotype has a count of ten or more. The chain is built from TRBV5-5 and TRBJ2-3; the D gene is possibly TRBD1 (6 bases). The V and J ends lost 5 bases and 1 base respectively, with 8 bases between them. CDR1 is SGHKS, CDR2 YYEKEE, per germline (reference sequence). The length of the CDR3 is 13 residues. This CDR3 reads CASRWTGTDTQYF. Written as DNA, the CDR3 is TGTGCCAGCAGGTGGACAGGCACAGATACGCAGTATTTT.

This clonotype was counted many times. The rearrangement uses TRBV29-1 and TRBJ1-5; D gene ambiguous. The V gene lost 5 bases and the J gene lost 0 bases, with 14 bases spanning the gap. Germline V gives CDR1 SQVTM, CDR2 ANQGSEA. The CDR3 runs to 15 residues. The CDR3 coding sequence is TGCAGCGTTCGAATAACGGACGATAGCAATCAGCCCCAGCATTTT. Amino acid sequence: CSVRITDDSNQPQHF.

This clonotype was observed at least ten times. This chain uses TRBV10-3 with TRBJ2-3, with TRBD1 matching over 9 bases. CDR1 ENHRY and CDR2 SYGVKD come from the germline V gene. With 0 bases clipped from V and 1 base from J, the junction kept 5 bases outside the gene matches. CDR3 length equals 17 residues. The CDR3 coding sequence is TGTGCCATCAGTGAGTCTTCGGACAGGGGAGGCACAGATACGCAGTATTTT. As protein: CAISESSDRGGTDTQYF.

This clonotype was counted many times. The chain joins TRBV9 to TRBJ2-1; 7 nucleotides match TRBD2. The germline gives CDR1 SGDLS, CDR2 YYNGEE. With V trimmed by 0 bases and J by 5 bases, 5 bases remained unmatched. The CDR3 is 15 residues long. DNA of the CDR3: TGTGCCAGCAGCGTAGGGGCTAGCGGAAACAATGAGCAGTTCTTC. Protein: CASSVGASGNNEQFF.

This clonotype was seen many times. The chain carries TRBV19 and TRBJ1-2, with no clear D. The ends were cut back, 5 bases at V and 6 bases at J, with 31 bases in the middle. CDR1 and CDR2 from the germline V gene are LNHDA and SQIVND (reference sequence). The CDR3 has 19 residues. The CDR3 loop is CASSHPPPVFPRRTNGYTF. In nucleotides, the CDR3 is TGTGCCAGTAGTCACCCCCCTCCCGTATTTCCTCGGCGGACCAATGGCTACACCTTC.